This TCR beta chain comes out of a study of vaccination effects on CD4 cells after COVID-19. For the study at large: After the second dose, samples were taken at median day 72. Whole-study results and caveats: Vaccine- and infection-induced clones showed marked clonal contraction late following vaccination.

Turning to this clone: The antigen is not known.

Sequencing was performed with immunoSEQ multiplex PCR; in TCRdb, only in-frame clones are kept and a portion is missing. The repertoire holds about 38,000 clones, with about 80% as singletons. V gave up 0 bases and J gave up 2 bases, with 8 bases separating them. Germline CDR1 SGHRS, CDR2 YFSETQ. CDR3 size: 14 residues. ViraFEST used viral peptide pools to expand antigen-specific CD4+ T cells before sequencing. The culture ran for about eleven days before CD4+ T cells were isolated. Participants completed two doses of the BNT162b2 or mRNA-1273 vaccine. Testing of the vaccine recipients showed negative nucleocapsid antibodies and no prior SARS-CoV-2 infection. Cultures used 2 million to 2.5 million PBMC per well, about 10 IU/ml IL-2 and roughly 10 ug/ml peptides.

This sequence was found in a human donor who received a COVID-19 vaccine. Some clones in this sample may be carry-over from other donors' samples. Sequencing was performed on CD4+ T cells from PBMCs cultured with HCoV-NL63 spike peptides, taken after COVID-19 vaccination. This chain links TRBV5-1 with TRBJ2-5; D gene ambiguous. CDR3 DNA sequence: TGCGCCAGCAGCTTGGCAACAGTACAAGAGACCCAGTACTTC. Amino acids: CASSLATVQETQYF.